The 21 T cell receptor beta chains below were found in one sample sequenced in a study of T-cell memory formation after mild COVID-19. One entry per CDR3 protein, called by TCRdb with MiXCR from the 5' RACE reads. The sample shows roughly 300,000 distinct CDR3 sequences, roughly 15% of them seen only once. The sequencing sample was made of PBMCs or a T cell subset sorted from them (not recorded which). The receptors here all came from a man aged 18 to 35 who had mild COVID-19 (a few samples of this study predate the infection). Cell type and time point are not known.

The chain uses TRBV5-4 and TRBJ2-2; 10 bases agree with TRBD2. Trimming cost V 2 bases and J 7 bases; bases outside gene matches: 5. CDR1 and CDR2 from the germline V gene are SGHNT and YYREEE (reference sequence). This CDR3 contains 15 residues. CDR3 amino acids: CASSFSGGPDGELFF. In nucleotides, the CDR3 is TGTGCCAGCAGCTTTAGCGGGGGGCCCGACGGGGAGCTGTTTTTT.

The table lists this clonotype with a few counts. The CDR3 sequence: CASRHYRQTFAKNIQYF. CDR3 in DNA: TGTGCCAGCAGACACTACCGACAGACATTCGCCAAAAACATTCAGTACTTC. The V gene is TRBV12-3 or TRBV12-4, the J gene TRBJ2-4; tentatively, D is TRBD1 (5 bases). V was shortened by 6 bases and J by 1 base, with 19 bases between the two germline ends. The CDR3 is 17 residues long.

This clonotype was detected only a few times. The V call is TRBV5-1, the J call TRBJ2-4; 7 bases fit TRBD1. The CDR3 extends over 14 amino acids. V was clipped by 3 bases and J by 7 bases; unmatched bases: 7. The germline V gene has CDR1 SGHRS and CDR2 YFSETQ. The CDR3 loop is CASSSTGIGNIQYF. The CDR3 coding sequence is TGCGCCAGCAGCTCGACAGGGATAGGGAACATTCAGTACTTC.

This clonotype has only a few counts. The chain has TRBV6-6 and TRBJ1-1, with 7 bases that match TRBD1. The CDR3 is made up of 12 amino acids. V shed 6 bases and J 8 bases; nucleotides not matched to a gene: 6. CDR1 and CDR2 from the germline V gene are MNHNY and SVGAGI (reference sequence). Here the CDR3 reads CASSRQGSEAFF. For the CDR3, the DNA is TGTGCCAGCAGCCGACAGGGTTCAGAAGCTTTCTTT.

A few counts support this clonotype. V gene TRBV7-3 combines with J gene TRBJ2-3; D gene unclear. Germline CDR1 reads SGHTA; CDR2 reads FQGTGA. The CDR3 runs to 14 residues. V was shortened by 2 bases and J by 4 bases, with 10 bases between the two germline ends. The CDR3 here is CASSLSGSPDTQYF. CDR3 sequence (DNA): TGTGCCAGCAGCTTATCCGGATCCCCAGATACGCAGTATTTT.

This clonotype appeared a few times. V usage is TRBV6-6 and J usage is TRBJ2-1, with a tentative D call TRBD2 (6 bases). V was clipped by 7 bases and J by 3 bases, with 13 bases between them. The germline V gene has CDR1 MNHNY and CDR2 SVGAGI (reference sequence). The CDR3 runs 14 residues. The CDR3 bases are TGTGCCAGCACCTCCCCCGGGGGCTACAATGAGCAGTTCTTC. As protein: CASTSPGGYNEQFF.

This rearrangement joins TRBV27 to TRBJ2-1; 11 bases are shared with TRBD2. Germline loops: CDR1 MNHEY, CDR2 SMNVEV (reference sequence). The CDR3 length is 18 residues. V lost 5 bases and J lost 3; bases outside the gene matches: 12. The CDR3 spells CASSPQGPSGGLYNEQFF. The CDR3, as DNA: TGTGCCAGCAGTCCCCAGGGTCCTAGCGGGGGGCTCTACAATGAGCAGTTCTTC.

This clonotype was detected a few times. The rearrangement uses TRBV23-1 and TRBJ2-7; D may match TRBD1 or TRBD2 (5 bases each). TRBV23-1 is recorded as an ORF, its role being uncertain. Trimming removed 0 bases at V and 1 base at J, with 19 bases between. This CDR3 is 18 amino acids long. CDR3 sequence reads: CASSQSRDDSYHSYEQYV. In nucleotides, the CDR3 is TGCGCCAGCAGTCAATCTCGGGACGACTCCTACCATTCCTACGAGCAGTACGTC.

This sequence joins TRBV29-1 and TRBJ2-7; D possibly uses TRBD1 or TRBD2 (5 bases each). The CDR3 has 12 residues. V was clipped by 4 bases and J by 1 base, with 8 bases between them. CDR1 is SQVTM, CDR2 ANQGSEA, per germline. The CDR3 DNA reads TGCAGCGTTGTGGGGGTTTCCTACGAGCAGTACTTC. Its protein product is CSVVGVSYEQYF.

A few counts support this clonotype. The J gene is TRBJ2-1, the V gene TRBV7-6; perhaps D is TRBD1 or TRBD2 (6 bases each). The CDR3 is made up of 10 amino acids. CDR1 is SGHVS and CDR2 is FNYEAQ in the germline V gene. Here the CDR3 reads CAVGGREQFF. The CDR3 DNA follows: TGTGCAGTGGGGGGCAGAGAGCAGTTCTTC.

The chain combines TRBV7-9 with TRBJ1-5, with unresolved D. The germline CDR1 and CDR2 sequences are SEHNR and FQNEAQ (reference sequence). V lost 5 bases to trimming and J lost 5 bases, with 10 bases between them. This CDR3 is built from 13 residues. The CDR3, as DNA: TGTGCCAGCAGCCCTAATGGGGATCAGCCCCAGCATTTT. Residues: CASSPNGDQPQHF.

This clonotype was seen a few times. The rearrangement links TRBV4-2 to TRBJ1-1; 8 positions agree with TRBD1. The J segment lost 7 bases and the V segment lost 8 bases, leaving 12 bases of the junction unmatched. CDR1 is LGHNA, CDR2 YNFKEQ, per germline. The CDR3 contains 14 residues. In nucleotides, the CDR3 is TGTGCCAGCTCCTCTGGACAGGGAGGGAGTGAAGCTTTCTTT. Amino acids: CASSSGQGGSEAFF.

The chain recombines TRBV4-1 with TRBJ2-5, with D possibly matching TRBD1 (5 bases). The germline V and J ends were trimmed by 3 bases and 1 base, with 21 bases remaining between them. In germline, CDR1 is MGHRA, CDR2 YSYEKL. CDR3 length equals 18 residues. The CDR3, as DNA: TGCGCCAGCAGCCACAAGAAGGGGCCAGTAATTTTCCAAGAGACCCAGTACTTC. This codes for CASSHKKGPVIFQETQYF.

The sample holds a few counts of this clonotype. The chain carries TRBV4-1 and TRBJ2-3, with 12 bases matching TRBD1. The CDR3 covers 16 residues. CDR1 is MGHRA, CDR2 YSYEKL, per germline. Trimming removed 4 bases from V and 3 bases from J; junction bases left unmatched: 5. The CDR3 DNA follows: TGCGCCAGCAGCCCGAGGGACAGGGGGCGAACAGATACGCAGTATTTT. This gives the protein CASSPRDRGRTDTQYF.

CDR3 protein: CASSQVLGRFDQPQHF. Here the CDR3 DNA reads TGCGCCAGCAGCCAAGTGCTCGGACGGTTCGATCAGCCCCAGCATTTT. V is TRBV4-3 and J is TRBJ1-5; D is unresolved. Trimming took off 1 base at V and 5 bases at J, with 15 bases between the two ends. From germline, CDR1 is LGHNA and CDR2 YSLEER. The CDR3 covers 16 residues.

The rearrangement links TRBV9 to TRBJ2-3; possible D gene TRBD2, 5 bases. CDR1 and CDR2 (germline): SGDLS, YYNGEE. V was shortened by 4 bases and J by 0 bases, with 15 bases between the two germline ends. The CDR3 has 16 residues. DNA of the CDR3: TGTGCCAGCAGCCCCGAGGGCAGAAAAAGCACAGATACGCAGTATTTT. This gives the protein CASSPEGRKSTDTQYF.

The gene calls are TRBV19 and TRBJ1-5; D is unresolved. The germline gives CDR1 LNHDA, CDR2 SQIVND (reference sequence). The V end lost 5 bases, the J end lost 9 bases, and 14 bases lay between the germline ends. The CDR3 is 13 amino acids. In DNA, the CDR3 is TGTGCCAGTAGTTCCCGCCTCCTAGGGCCCCAGCATTTT. Encoded protein: CASSSRLLGPQHF.

The chain joins TRBV7-2 to TRBJ2-5; 9 nucleotides line up with TRBD1. CDR3 length: 14 amino acids. Trimming took 5 bases from V and 9 from J; bases not matched to a gene: 10. The germline V gene encodes CDR1 SGHTA and CDR2 FQGNSA. In DNA, the CDR3 is TGTGCCAGCAGCGCAGCCGGGACAGGGCAGCCCCAGTACTTC. Residues: CASSAAGTGQPQYF.

The chain uses TRBV6-2 or TRBV6-3 and TRBJ1-1; the D gene is possibly TRBD1 (6 bases). The CDR3 contains 13 residues. Germline CDR1 reads MNHEY; CDR2 reads SVGEGT. V was pared by 2 bases and J by 4 bases, with 8 bases between. The CDR3 spells CASSYVGGTEAFF. As DNA, the CDR3 is TGTGCCAGCAGTTACGTAGGGGGCACTGAAGCTTTCTTT.

This clonotype appeared a few times. The rearrangement uses TRBV14 and TRBJ1-2, with 7 positions matching TRBD1. Per germline, CDR1 SGHDN and CDR2 FVKESK. After removal of 3 bases from V and 8 bases from J, the junction contained 9 bases not matched to a gene. The CDR3 has 14 amino acids. CDR3 bases: TGTGCCAGCAGCCACACTATGACAGGGATAGGCTACACCTTC. Translating it yields CASSHTMTGIGYTF.

This clonotype was counted only a few times. CDR3 bases: TGTGCCACCAGTGATTTGCCGGGACAGGGAGACGGTGATACGCAGTATTTT. The encoded protein is CATSDLPGQGDGDTQYF. The rearrangement links TRBV24-1 to TRBJ2-3; TRBD1 aligns across 9 bases. Germline V gene data show CDR1 as KGHDR and CDR2 as SFDVKD. V gave up 0 bases and J gave up 6 bases; unmatched junction bases: 9. CDR3 length: 17 residues.